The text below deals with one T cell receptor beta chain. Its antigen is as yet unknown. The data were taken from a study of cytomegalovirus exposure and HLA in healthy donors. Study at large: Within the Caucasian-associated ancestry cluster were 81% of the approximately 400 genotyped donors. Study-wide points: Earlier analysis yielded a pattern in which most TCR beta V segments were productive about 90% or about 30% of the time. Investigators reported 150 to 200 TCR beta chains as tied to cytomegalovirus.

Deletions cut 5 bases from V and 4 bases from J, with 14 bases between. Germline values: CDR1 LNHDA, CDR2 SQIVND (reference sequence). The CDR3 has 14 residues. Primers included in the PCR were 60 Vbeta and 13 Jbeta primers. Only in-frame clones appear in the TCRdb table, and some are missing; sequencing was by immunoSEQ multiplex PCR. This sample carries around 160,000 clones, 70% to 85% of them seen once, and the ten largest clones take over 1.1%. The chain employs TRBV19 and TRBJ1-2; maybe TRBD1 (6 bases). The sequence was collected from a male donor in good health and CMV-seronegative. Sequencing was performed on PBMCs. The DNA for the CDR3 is TGTGCCAGTAGTCCCCCGGACAGACCCTATGGCTACACCTTC. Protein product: CASSPPDRPYGYTF.